The 9 T cell receptor beta chains in this list originate from one sample, sequenced in a study of shared clonotypes between healthy human individuals. Terminally differentiated effector memory CD45RA+ cells were excluded by CCR7 positive selection of CD45RO-negative cells. Profiled with immunoSEQ multiplex PCR; TCRdb holds only in-frame clones, not every one. Here the sample spans about 2.1 million clones, 85% to 95% being singletons. The specimen sequenced was naive CD8+ T cells from PBMCs. Every receptor here comes from a man aged 18 to 30 in good health. Some clones in this sample may be carry-over from other donors' samples.

With regard to this clone: Additional DNA sequences in this sample encode the identical CDR3. The chain couples TRBV5-4 to TRBJ2-1; D is unresolved. Germline CDR1 is SGHNT and CDR2 is YYREEE (reference sequence). The CDR3 covers 13 residues. Trimming left V 4 bases short and J 4 bases short, with 9 bases between. The CDR3 sequence: CASSPRAYNEQFF. The CDR3 nucleotides read TGTGCCAGCAGCCCCCGTGCGTACAATGAGCAGTTCTTC.

A note on this clone: Since a much larger clone is just one base distant, this may be a read error. Other DNA sequences in the sample encode the same CDR3. The chain carries TRBV28 and TRBJ2-7; D may be TRBD1 (6 bases). The CDR3 consists of 11 residues. V was clipped by 6 bases and J by 3 bases, with 6 bases between them. The germline gives CDR1 MDHEN, CDR2 SYDVKM. The chain's CDR3 is CASRDSYEQYF. As DNA, the CDR3 is TGTGCCAGCAGGGACAGCTACGAGCAGTACTTC.

The DNA of the CDR3 is TGTGCCAGCAGTTACTCGCTCGAAAGCTCCTACGAGCAGTACTTC. This translates into CASSYSLESSYEQYF. The chain joins TRBV6-5 to TRBJ2-7; no definite D call. Trimming removed 0 bases at V and 0 bases at J, with 9 bases between. Per germline, CDR1 MNHEY and CDR2 SVGAGI. The CDR3 is made up of 15 amino acids.

Note on this clone: This specimen includes other DNA sequences encoding the same CDR3. The chain recombines TRBV19 with TRBJ2-2; TRBD1 agrees at 7 bases. This CDR3 region has 15 residues. V lost 3 bases to trimming and J lost 5 bases; unmatched junction nucleotides: 6. Germline CDR1 and CDR2: LNHDA and SQIVND (reference sequence). Here the CDR3 reads CASSIVAGGTGELFF. In nucleotides, the CDR3 is TGTGCCAGTAGTATTGTGGCAGGGGGAACCGGGGAGCTGTTTTTT.

The chain is built from TRBV9 and TRBJ1-2; D is possibly TRBD1 (6 bases). The V end was cut by 3 bases, the J end by 4 bases, with 10 bases between. This CDR3 is 13 amino acids long. The germline CDR1 and CDR2 sequences are SGDLS and YYNGEE. As DNA, the CDR3 is TGTGCCAGCAGCGATACCAGGGGCTATGGCTACACCTTC. It translates to CASSDTRGYGYTF.

The CDR3 bases are TGTGCCAGCAGCGTAGAAGAGGGACGGGAGACCCAGTACTTC. Translation: CASSVEEGRETQYF. This chain joins TRBV9 and TRBJ2-5; the D gene could be TRBD1 or TRBD2 (5 bases each). This CDR3 has 14 amino acids. V was trimmed by 0 bases and J by 5 bases, leaving 11 bases between them. Germline-derived CDR1 and CDR2 are SGDLS and YYNGEE.

Points on this clone: Other DNA sequences in the same sample also yield this CDR3. This chain joins TRBV7-9 and TRBJ2-7, with D perhaps matching TRBD2 (5 bases). Germline V gives CDR1 SEHNR, CDR2 FQNEAQ (reference sequence). Trimming removed 6 bases from V and 2 bases from J, with 8 bases in between. CDR3 length: 12 amino acids. CDR3 region: CASSPGAYEQYF. The CDR3, as DNA: TGTGCCAGCAGTCCCGGGGCCTACGAGCAGTACTTC.

The chain joins TRBV5-1 to TRBJ1-3, with D unresolved. The CDR3 runs to 15 residues. Per germline, CDR1 SGHRS and CDR2 YFSETQ. The V end lost 4 bases, the J end lost 4 bases, and 15 bases lay between the germline ends. CDR3: CASSPFGSLGNTIYF. The CDR3 DNA sequence: TGCGCCAGCAGCCCCTTCGGGTCCCTGGGAAACACCATATATTTT. The complete variable domain, with remaining parts taken from reference TRBV5-1 and TRBJ1-3, reads KAGVTQTPRYLIKTRGQQVTLSCSPISGHRSVSWYQQTPGQGLQFLFEYFSETQRNKGNFPGRFSGRQFSNSRSEMNVSTLELGDSALYLCASSPFGSLGNTIYFGEGSWLTVV.

The chain joins TRBV4-1 to TRBJ1-1; D gene unclear. CDR1 and CDR2 (germline): MGHRA, YSYEKL. This CDR3 has 15 amino acids. Trimming pared 5 bases from V and 4 bases from J, leaving 17 bases between. CDR3 nucleotide sequence: TGCGCCAGCAGCAAAATGGGAGGGAGGACCACTGAAGCTTTCTTT. Residues: CASSKMGGRTTEAFF.